This TCR beta chain was sequenced in a study of blood T cell repertoires in COVID-19. The overall study: Italy, Spain and the United States were the sources of the convalescent and acute COVID-19 samples. Sources were T cells, B-cell-depleted T cells, or PBMCs; the material itself was cDNA or gDNA.

Original processing methods: Reference gene primers were amplified, and this amplification served to estimate nucleated cell counts. The table came from immunoSEQ multiplex PCR; TCRdb's copy has only in-frame clones and leaves some out. V, J and clone size are taken as reported in that table, and D and trimming were inferred from the DNA itself. The repertoire holds around 140,000 clones, with 80% to 85% as singletons. This CDR3 is built from 13 residues. Unmatched junction bases numbered 10, after V lost 6 bases and J lost 11 bases. The sequencing input was peripheral blood. The rearrangement joins TRBV12-3 or TRBV12-4 to TRBJ1-1; 9 bases line up with TRBD1. The receptor's source is a woman aged 55-75 years with acute or convalescent COVID-19. For the CDR3, the DNA is TGTGCCAGCAGCGGCTCCGGGACAGGGAGGGCTTTCTTT. The encoded protein is CASSGSGTGRAFF.